This passage covers 29 T cell receptor beta chains from one sample sequenced in a study of shared clonotypes between healthy human individuals. Naive CD8 populations comprised CD45RO-negative cells positively selected for CCR7, excluding terminally differentiated effector memory CD45RA+ cells. This table comes from immunoSEQ multiplex PCR, and its TCRdb copy is limited to in-frame clones, with some not included. The sample contains 2 million to 2.5 million clones, about 95% of which appear only once. Sequenced input: naive CD8+ T cells sorted from blood. Every receptor here comes from a man between 18 and 29 years old in good health.

The sample holds one count of this clone. This sequence joins TRBV2 and TRBJ1-1; possible D gene TRBD1, 5 bases. CDR1 and CDR2 (germline): SNHLY, FYNNEI. The CDR3 covers 17 residues. With 3 bases removed from V and 2 bases from J, the gap between germline ends came to 19 bases. CDR3 in amino acids: CASSDSGSQELNTEAFF. CDR3 coding DNA: TGTGCCAGCAGTGACTCAGGTTCACAGGAACTTAACACTGAAGCTTTCTTT.

Remarks on this clone: This specimen includes other DNA sequences encoding the same CDR3. V gene TRBV6-5 combines with J gene TRBJ1-2; 7 bases agree with TRBD1. The germline gives CDR1 MNHEY, CDR2 SVGAGI. CDR3 length equals 13 residues. The J segment lost 6 bases and the V segment lost 0 bases, leaving 1 base of the junction unmatched. The CDR3, as DNA: TGTGCCAGCAGTTACTCCCAGGGGGATGGCTACACCTTC. It translates to CASSYSQGDGYTF.

The CDR3 DNA is TGTGCCAGCAGCCTTACCGGGACAGGGCAGGATGAGCAGTTCTTC. It specifies CASSLTGTGQDEQFF. This chain connects TRBV7-6 to TRBJ2-1; 9 nucleotides match TRBD1. V was pared by 5 bases and J by 8 bases, with 10 bases of the junction left unmatched. CDR1 and CDR2 from the germline V gene are SGHVS and FNYEAQ. CDR3 length: 15 residues.

This chain connects TRBV4-1 to TRBJ2-2, with D possibly called TRBD1 or TRBD2 (5 bases each). This CDR3 contains 15 residues. Germline assignment: CDR1 MGHRA and CDR2 YSYEKL. Trimming took 3 bases from V and 3 from J, leaving 11 bases between them. CDR3 protein: CASSQWDRHTGELFF. The CDR3 DNA reads as TGCGCCAGCAGCCAGTGGGACCGGCACACCGGGGAGCTGTTTTTT.

The chain joins TRBV7-9 to TRBJ2-7, with D possibly called TRBD1 or TRBD2 (5 bases each). The CDR3 consists of 14 residues. Trimming removed 4 bases at V and 3 bases at J, with 13 bases between. Germline CDR1 and CDR2: SEHNR and FQNEAQ (reference sequence). CDR3 loop: CASSSRDGYYEQYF. The CDR3 region has the DNA TGTGCCAGCAGCTCCCGGGACGGTTACTACGAGCAGTACTTC.

The CDR3 DNA follows: TGTGCCAGCACCCCTCCCCTGGGGGGCTCATACGAGCAGTACTTC. This encodes CASTPPLGGSYEQYF. The chain uses TRBV28 and TRBJ2-7, with D perhaps matching TRBD1 or TRBD2 (6 bases each). The germline CDR1 and CDR2 sequences are MDHEN and SYDVKM. CDR3 length: 15 amino acids. V lost 7 bases to trimming and J lost 4 bases, with 20 bases between them. Together with reference TRBV28 and TRBJ2-7, the CDR3 gives the full variable domain: DVKVTQSSRYLVKRTGEKVFLECVQDMDHENMFWYRQDPGLGLRLIYFSYDVKMKEKGDIPEGYSVSREKKERFSLILESASTNQTSMYLCASTPPLGGSYEQYFGPGTRLTVT.

The chain carries TRBV11-2 and TRBJ2-7; the D is unclear. The CDR3 is made up of 10 amino acids. V was pared by 8 bases and J by 1 base, with 3 bases between. Germline values: CDR1 SGHAT, CDR2 FQNNGV. CDR3 sequence (DNA): TGTGCCAGCGGATCCTACGAGCAGTACTTC. It encodes CASGSYEQYF.

This clone was seen only a few times. The chain recombines TRBV6-5 with TRBJ2-1; possible D gene TRBD2, 6 bases. The CDR3 is 14 amino acids. V was cut by 7 bases and J by 1 base, with 11 bases left in between. Germline CDR1 is MNHEY and CDR2 is SVGAGI. The CDR3 DNA is TGTGCCAGCACCCAGGAGGGGTCCTACAATGAGCAGTTCTTC. This sequence encodes CASTQEGSYNEQFF.

The chain is built from TRBV19 and TRBJ2-7; D not certain. Between the trimmed V and J ends, which lost 7 bases and 6 bases, there was a span of 10 bases. This CDR3 contains 11 residues. The germline V gene has CDR1 LNHDA and CDR2 SQIVND (reference sequence). The CDR3 loop is CASNSGSEQYF. In nucleotides, the CDR3 is TGTGCCAGTAATTCAGGTTCCGAGCAGTACTTC.

The J gene is TRBJ2-7, the V gene TRBV4-1; D is uncertain. Germline CDR1 is MGHRA and CDR2 is YSYEKL. V was shortened by 6 bases and J by 2 bases, with 17 bases between the two germline ends. The length of the CDR3 is 15 residues. CDR3 DNA: TGCGCCAGCAGTTACAACGCAAACCCAACCTACGAGCAGTACTTC. It translates to CASSYNANPTYEQYF.

The J gene is TRBJ2-1, the V gene TRBV9; TRBD2 matches at 14 bases. CDR3 length: 15 residues. Germline V gene sequence: CDR1 SGDLS, CDR2 YYNGEE. V lost 4 bases, J lost 8 bases, and 5 bases stayed unmatched. CDR3: CASSKGTSGSHEQFF. The CDR3 nucleotides are TGTGCCAGCAGCAAAGGGACTAGCGGGAGCCATGAGCAGTTCTTC.

The chain is built from TRBV6-5 and TRBJ2-7; D is perhaps TRBD1 or TRBD2 (5 bases each). Germline V gives CDR1 MNHEY, CDR2 SVGAGI. The CDR3 has 15 residues. V shed 6 bases and J shed 2 bases, with 17 bases lying between them. The CDR3 nucleotides are TGTGCCAGCAGCCCTATTTACGGGACGCCCTACGAGCAGTACTTC. Amino acids: CASSPIYGTPYEQYF.

Here the CDR3 reads CASSPTSAGSYEQYF. For the CDR3, the DNA is TGTGCCAGCAGCCCGACCTCGGCAGGTTCCTACGAGCAGTACTTC. The genes are TRBV9 and TRBJ2-7; D is uncertain. This CDR3 comprises 15 residues. From germline, CDR1 is SGDLS and CDR2 YYNGEE. Deletions cut 4 bases from V and 1 base from J, with 15 bases between.

V is TRBV12-5 and J is TRBJ2-3; D call uncertain. V dropped 1 base and J dropped 10 bases, with 12 bases sitting between them. This CDR3 region has 13 residues. Germline V gene sequence: CDR1 LGHNT, CDR2 FRNRAP. The CDR3 region has the DNA TGTGCTAGTGGTTTGGCAACACCAGACCCGCAGTATTTT. Its protein is CASGLATPDPQYF.

Here the CDR3 reads CASSAYRESSTDTQYF. DNA of the CDR3: TGCGCCAGCAGCGCCTACAGGGAATCAAGCACAGATACGCAGTATTTT. The chain carries TRBV5-1 and TRBJ2-3, with a tentative D call TRBD1 (6 bases). In germline, CDR1 is SGHRS, CDR2 YFSETQ. CDR3 length: 16 amino acids. Between the trimmed V and J ends, which lost 4 bases and 0 bases, there was a span of 15 bases.

The chain carries TRBV18 and TRBJ2-1, with 8 positions matching TRBD2. V was clipped by 2 bases and J by 1 base; unmatched bases: 4. Germline values: CDR1 KGHSH, CDR2 LQKENI. This CDR3 comprises 16 residues. This chain's CDR3 is CASSPASGSSYNEQFF. CDR3 nucleotides: TGTGCCAGCTCACCAGCTAGCGGGTCGTCCTACAATGAGCAGTTCTTC.

V and J are TRBV4-1 and TRBJ1-5; the D is unclear. CDR3 length equals 13 residues. V shed 2 bases and J shed 8 bases, with 10 bases lying between them. Germline loops: CDR1 MGHRA, CDR2 YSYEKL. CDR3 loop: CASSQTKQEPQHF. The CDR3 DNA reads TGCGCCAGCAGCCAAACGAAGCAAGAGCCCCAGCATTTT.

The CDR3 is CAWSGAGEEKLFF. The CDR3 coding sequence is TGTGCCTGGAGTGGGGCAGGGGAAGAAAAACTGTTTTTT. The chain combines TRBV30 with TRBJ1-4; maybe TRBD1 (6 bases). The germline gives CDR1 GTSNPN, CDR2 SVGIG (reference sequence). V lost 1 base, J lost 8 bases, and 11 bases lay in between. This CDR3 contains 13 residues.

This sequence joins TRBV29-1 and TRBJ2-1; 11 bases line up with TRBD2. The length of the CDR3 is 12 residues. Looked up from germline, CDR1 is SQVTM and CDR2 is ANQGSEA. Germline trimming cut 2 bases from V and 11 bases from J; bases unmatched to any gene: 2. CDR3 region: CSVELAGGKQFF. In nucleotides, the CDR3 is TGCAGCGTTGAACTAGCGGGAGGAAAGCAGTTCTTC.

V gene TRBV5-4 combines with J gene TRBJ2-3; D might be TRBD2 (6 bases). The ends were cut back, 4 bases at V and 4 bases at J, with 10 bases in the middle. The CDR3 runs 13 residues. CDR1 and CDR2 from the germline V gene are SGHNT and YYREEE (reference sequence). CDR3: CASSQRRADTQYF. DNA for the CDR3: TGTGCCAGCAGCCAAAGGAGGGCAGATACGCAGTATTTT.

The chain combines TRBV6-5 with TRBJ2-7; 9 nucleotides agree with TRBD1. The CDR3 has 15 residues. The germline V gene has CDR1 MNHEY and CDR2 SVGAGI. With V trimmed by 0 bases and J by 7 bases, 7 bases remained unmatched. The CDR3 nucleotides read TGTGCCAGCAGTTACTCACGGACAGGGGTTTTTGAGCAGTACTTC. It is translated as CASSYSRTGVFEQYF.

The V gene is TRBV5-1, the J gene TRBJ2-3; either TRBD1 or TRBD2 may fit D (5 bases each). The CDR3 covers 14 residues. Trimming removed 5 bases from V and 7 bases from J, with 17 bases in between. Germline V gene sequence: CDR1 SGHRS, CDR2 YFSETQ. CDR3: CASSLLGRRNTQYF. The CDR3 nucleotides read TGCGCCAGCAGTCTTCTGGGGCGGAGGAATACGCAGTATTTT.

The chain is built from TRBV5-4 and TRBJ2-7, with 8 bases matching TRBD1. V lost 4 bases and J lost 2; bases outside the gene matches: 8. CDR3 length equals 15 residues. CDR1 and CDR2 from the germline V gene are SGHNT and YYREEE (reference sequence). The CDR3 coding sequence is TGTGCCAGCAGCCCTGGCGGGACAGGAACCTACGAGCAGTACTTC. This codes for CASSPGGTGTYEQYF.

The V and J genes are TRBV4-1 and TRBJ1-1, with 8 nucleotides matching TRBD1. The germline gives CDR1 MGHRA, CDR2 YSYEKL. The CDR3 loop spans 16 amino acids. Trimming removed 4 bases from V and 5 bases from J; junction bases left unmatched: 12. The CDR3 nucleotides read TGCGCCAGCAGCCTCGGACAGGGAGTCTTTGGTACTGAAGCTTTCTTT. Translated: CASSLGQGVFGTEAFF.

This clone was seen just once. This rearrangement joins TRBV7-9 to TRBJ2-5; 7 nucleotides align to TRBD2. Germline lookup yields CDR1 SEHNR and CDR2 FQNEAQ (reference sequence). The CDR3 length is 16 residues. Unmatched junction bases numbered 17, after V lost 8 bases and J lost 5 bases. The CDR3 here is CASAYEIAGDRETQYF. CDR3 DNA: TGTGCCAGCGCATATGAGATAGCGGGCGACCGTGAGACCCAGTACTTC. Combining the CDR3 with reference TRBV7-9 and TRBJ2-5 gives the whole variable domain DTGVSQNPRHKITKRGQNVTFRCDPISEHNRLYWYRQTLGQGPEFLTYFQNEAQLEKSRLLSDRFSAERPKGSFSTLEIQRTEQGDSAMYLCASAYEIAGDRETQYFGPGTRLLVL.

This clone has a handful of counts. The V call is TRBV27, the J call TRBJ1-3; D call uncertain. The CDR3 totals 14 residues. Trimming took 5 bases from V and 0 from J, leaving 8 bases between them. The germline V gene encodes CDR1 MNHEY and CDR2 SMNVEV (reference sequence). The CDR3, as DNA: TGTGCCAGCAGTAGTTTGAGCTCTGGAAACACCATATATTTT. Translating gives CASSSLSSGNTIYF.

The J gene is TRBJ2-4, the V gene TRBV11-2; the D is unclear. V lost 5 bases and J lost 0, with 5 bases in between. Germline values: CDR1 SGHAT, CDR2 FQNNGV. The CDR3 length is 13 residues. The chain's CDR3 is CASSRTAKNIQYF. The DNA for the CDR3 is TGTGCCAGCAGCCGGACAGCCAAAAACATTCAGTACTTC. The full variable domain, rest sourced from reference TRBV11-2 and TRBJ2-4, is EAGVAQSPRYKIIEKRQSVAFWCNPISGHATLYWYQQILGQGPKLLIQFQNNGVVDDSQLPKDRFSAERLKGVDSTLKIQPAKLEDSAVYLCASSRTAKNIQYFGAGTRLSVL.

J is TRBJ2-3 and V is TRBV18; D unresolved. The CDR3 spans 13 residues. Trimming removed 3 bases at V and 7 bases at J, with 11 bases between. Germline loops: CDR1 KGHSH, CDR2 LQKENI. The CDR3 spells CASSPSRIYTQYF. The CDR3 nucleotides read TGTGCCAGCTCACCCTCACGGATTTATACGCAGTATTTT.

V and J are TRBV28 and TRBJ2-7; no firm D call. The CDR3 covers 15 residues. The germline CDR1 and CDR2 sequences are MDHEN and SYDVKM. V lost 6 bases and J lost 2, with 17 bases in between. The CDR3 DNA reads TGTGCCAGCAGCCGTACCCACCTAGACCCCTACGAGCAGTACTTC. This codes for CASSRTHLDPYEQYF.